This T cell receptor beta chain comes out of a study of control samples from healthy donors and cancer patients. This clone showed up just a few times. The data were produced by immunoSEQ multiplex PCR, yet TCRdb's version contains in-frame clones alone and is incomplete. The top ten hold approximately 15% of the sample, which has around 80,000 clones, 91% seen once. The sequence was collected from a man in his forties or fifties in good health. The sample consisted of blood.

In DNA form, the CDR3 reads TGTGCCAGCAGCCAAGATTTTGGAGTATCGAGGAACACTGAAGCTTTCTTT. Translation: CASSQDFGVSRNTEAFF. J is TRBJ1-1 and V is TRBV14; no clear D gene. Germline V gene sequence: CDR1 SGHDN, CDR2 FVKESK. With 0 bases removed from V and 1 base from J, the gap between germline ends came to 15 bases. The CDR3 sequence is 17 residues long. The variable domain in full, with the rest retrieved from reference TRBV14 and TRBJ1-1, is EAGVTQFPSHSVIEKGQTVTLRCDPISGHDNLYWYRRVMGKEIKFLLHFVKESKQDESGMPNNRFLAERTGGTYSTLKVQPAELEDSGVYFCASSQDFGVSRNTEAFFGQGTRLTVV.